This T cell receptor (beta chain) came from a study of blood T cells in healthy people across ages. The use of a sample-barcoded 5' primer and a J-beta primer mix characterized a second PCR of about 7 to 12 cycles. MiXCR, applied by TCRdb to the 5' RACE reads, yields one record per CDR3 protein. Of 630,000 or so distinct CDR3 sequences listed, less than 40% are singletons. CDR3 size: 16 residues. The germline V gene encodes CDR1 SEHNR and CDR2 FQNEAQ (reference sequence). V was cut by 5 bases and J by 0 bases, with 14 bases left in between. This TCR came from a woman over 75 in good health. V and J are TRBV7-9 and TRBJ2-1; D gene uncertain. Input material: blood. As DNA, the CDR3 is TGTGCCAGCAGCCACCGTCCTCCGAGCTCCTACAATGAGCAGTTCTTC. Its translation is CASSHRPPSSYNEQFF.